One and the same sample provided the 24 T cell receptor beta chains below, sequenced in a study of T cell repertoires in cytomegalovirus infection. TCRdb re-derived calls from the reads in MiXCR, one entry per CDR3 protein. The sample has roughly 230,000 distinct CDR3 sequences, 9% to 15% seen once; the top ten hold roughly 1.7%. Sequenced sample: PBMCs. Receptor source: a human donor in good health (CMV status not recorded). Some clones in this sample may be carry-over from other donors' samples.

This clonotype has just a few counts. The gene calls are TRBV29-1 and TRBJ1-3, with 7 bases that match TRBD1. V lost 6 bases, J lost 0 bases, and 5 bases stayed unmatched. Germline-derived CDR1 and CDR2 are SQVTM and ANQGSEA. The CDR3 contains 14 residues. The CDR3: CSVGTEPSGNTIYF. In nucleotides, the CDR3 is TGCAGCGTGGGGACAGAACCCTCTGGAAACACCATATATTTT. Full variable domain (missing parts from reference TRBV29-1 and TRBJ1-3): SAVISQKPSRDICQRGTSLTIQCQVDSQVTMMFWYRQQPGQSLTLIATANQGSEATYESGFVIDKFPISRPNLTFSTLTVSNMSPEDSSIYLCSVGTEPSGNTIYFGEGSWLTVV.

This chain joins TRBV14 and TRBJ1-2; D is unclear. Germline CDR1 and CDR2: SGHDN and FVKESK. V was clipped by 1 base and J by 5 bases, with 11 bases between them. CDR3 size: 14 residues. The CDR3 DNA is TGTGCCAGCAGCCAAGCCTCGAGGGCTTATGGCTACACCTTC. Its translation: CASSQASRAYGYTF.

This clonotype was detected only a few times. The chain combines TRBV6-5 with TRBJ1-1, with D perhaps matching TRBD1 (6 bases). The CDR3 contains 15 residues. The germline gives CDR1 MNHEY, CDR2 SVGAGI. Trimming shortened V by 7 bases and J by 5 bases, and 20 bases separated the two germline ends. The CDR3 DNA sequence: TGTGCCAGCACCGGGCGAACACAGGGAAGAACTGAAGCTTTCTTT. Translation: CASTGRTQGRTEAFF.

The table lists this clonotype with many counts. The chain joins TRBV11-2 to TRBJ1-1; 8 bases are shared with TRBD1. The V gene end was trimmed by 5 bases and the J gene end by 4 bases; junction bases not matched to a gene: 9. Germline V gene sequence: CDR1 SGHAT, CDR2 FQNNGV. CDR3 length: 15 amino acids. CDR3 nucleotides: TGTGCCAGCAGCCCCGGCGACAGGGGCACCACTGAAGCTTTCTTT. Protein sequence: CASSPGDRGTTEAFF. Variable domain in full (rest from reference TRBV11-2 and TRBJ1-1): EAGVAQSPRYKIIEKRQSVAFWCNPISGHATLYWYQQILGQGPKLLIQFQNNGVVDDSQLPKDRFSAERLKGVDSTLKIQPAKLEDSAVYLCASSPGDRGTTEAFFGQGTRLTVV.

About this clonotype: A read error may be the cause here, since a much bigger clone is one base away. This chain joins TRBV28 and TRBJ1-2, with D perhaps matching TRBD1 (5 bases). Germline loops: CDR1 MDHEN, CDR2 SYDVKM. This CDR3 is built from 14 residues. For the CDR3, the DNA is TGTGCCATCTGGGGTTTGGGACCTAACCATGGCTACACCTTC. Protein sequence: CAIWGLGPNHGYTF.

The chain combines TRBV12-3 or TRBV12-4 with TRBJ1-2; D gene unclear. The CDR3 totals 13 residues. Trimming took 6 bases from V and 9 from J, leaving 17 bases between them. The CDR3 DNA sequence: TGTGCCAGCAGCTTCGAGGGCCCCGCCAGCTACACCTTC. This codes for CASSFEGPASYTF.

This clonotype was recorded a few times. The chain couples TRBV2 to TRBJ1-1; D unresolved. Between the trimmed V and J ends, which lost 10 bases and 2 bases, there was a span of 14 bases. Per the germline V gene, CDR1 is SNHLY and CDR2 is FYNNEI. The length of the CDR3 is 13 residues. The CDR3 loop reads CATSREGNTEAFF. As DNA, the CDR3 is TGTGCCACTTCGAGGGAGGGAAACACTGAAGCTTTCTTT.

This clonotype has a count of ten or more. Here the CDR3 reads CASSFSGTIGTQYF. CDR3 sequence (DNA): TGTGCCAGCAGCTTCTCCGGGACTATAGGGACCCAGTACTTC. V gene TRBV7-2 combines with J gene TRBJ2-5; 7 bases are a match to TRBD2. The CDR3 is 14 residues long. V was clipped by 3 bases and J by 7 bases; unmatched bases: 8. From germline, CDR1 is SGHTA and CDR2 FQGNSA.

This clonotype was detected ten times or more. The chain employs TRBV5-1 and TRBJ2-3; 12 bases agree with TRBD1. The CDR3 is made up of 16 amino acids. Germline V gene sequence: CDR1 SGHRS, CDR2 YFSETQ. V lost 3 bases to trimming and J lost 5 bases; unmatched junction nucleotides: 7. Written as DNA, the CDR3 is TGCGCCAGCAGCTCCGGGACAGGGGGCGCCTTAGATACGCAGTATTTT. It yields the protein CASSSGTGGALDTQYF.

This clonotype has more than one count but fewer than ten. The gene calls are TRBV20-1 and TRBJ2-1; TRBD2 might be the D (5 bases). Germline V gives CDR1 DFQATT, CDR2 SNEGSKA (reference sequence). This CDR3 contains 16 residues. Trimming took off 0 bases at V and 5 bases at J, with 17 bases between the two ends. In DNA form, the CDR3 reads TGCAGTGCTAGAGATCGAGGAGGCGGGCCTAACAATGAGCAGTTCTTC. It encodes CSARDRGGGPNNEQFF.

The chain has TRBV25-1 and TRBJ1-1; D is ambiguous. This CDR3 comprises 16 residues. With 4 bases removed from V and 0 bases from J, the gap between germline ends came to 15 bases. Germline V lookup: CDR1 MGHDK, CDR2 SYGVNS. CDR3 in DNA: TGTGCCAGCAGTGGTCAGCTCGGACGGTTGAACACTGAAGCTTTCTTT. Amino acids: CASSGQLGRLNTEAFF. Based on the CDR3 plus reference TRBV25-1 and TRBJ1-1, the full variable domain is EADIYQTPRYLVIGTGKKITLECSQTMGHDKMYWYQQDPGMELHLIHYSYGVNSTEKGDLSSESTVSRIRTEHFPLTLESARPSHTSQYLCASSGQLGRLNTEAFFGQGTRLTVV.

The rearrangement joins TRBV2 to TRBJ1-2; D possibly corresponds to TRBD1 (6 bases). This CDR3 spans 14 amino acids. Germline CDR1 and CDR2: SNHLY and FYNNEI. The ends were cut back, 6 bases at V and 4 bases at J, with 15 bases in the middle. The CDR3 region is CASRTGQKGYGYTF. CDR3 nucleotide sequence: TGTGCCAGCAGGACAGGACAGAAGGGCTATGGCTACACCTTC. The whole variable domain, filled in from reference TRBV2 and TRBJ1-2, reads EPEVTQTPSHQVTQMGQEVILRCVPISNHLYFYWYRQILGQKVEFLVSFYNNEISEKSEIFDDQFSVERPDGSNFTLKIRSTKLEDSAMYFCASRTGQKGYGYTFGSGTRLTVV.

This clonotype appeared once. With a much larger clone just one base away, this may be a read error. This chain joins TRBV7-2 and TRBJ1-5; D is unresolved. Germline CDR1 is SGHTA and CDR2 is FQGNSA. The CDR3 is made up of 15 amino acids. Written as DNA, the CDR3 is TGTGCCAGCAGCTTAGGGCGGCAGAGCAATCAGCCCCAGAATTTT. Its translation is CASSLGRQSNQPQNF.

The gene calls are TRBV7-2 and TRBJ1-1; D perhaps matches TRBD1 (6 bases). Germline lookup yields CDR1 SGHTA and CDR2 FQGNSA. The V end lost 1 base, the J end lost 5 bases, and 14 bases lay between the germline ends. The CDR3 loop spans 15 amino acids. Here the CDR3 reads CASSLGGGRGTEAFF. The CDR3 bases are TGTGCCAGCAGCTTAGGAGGGGGGCGGGGGACTGAAGCTTTCTTT.

In this sample, this clonotype turned up many times. This chain connects TRBV7-2 to TRBJ2-3; TRBD2 agrees at 11 bases. Germline V gene data show CDR1 as SGHTA and CDR2 as FQGNSA. This CDR3 is 16 amino acids long. After removal of 5 bases from V and 4 bases from J, the junction contained 8 bases not matched to a gene. The CDR3 sequence is CASSPLAGGPSDTQYF. The CDR3 coding sequence is TGTGCCAGCAGCCCCTTAGCGGGGGGGCCATCAGATACGCAGTATTTT.

This clonotype was seen a few times. This sequence joins TRBV4-2 and TRBJ1-4, with 7 bases matching TRBD1. Unmatched junction bases numbered 13, after V lost 0 bases and J lost 3 bases. CDR1 and CDR2 from the germline V gene are LGHNA and YNFKEQ. The CDR3 covers 19 residues. CDR3 DNA sequence: TGTGCCAGCAGCCAAGACACCTCGTCTACAGGGGCAGCTAATGAAAAACTGTTTTTT. Its translation is CASSQDTSSTGAANEKLFF.

This sequence joins TRBV2 and TRBJ2-3, with D possibly TRBD2 on 5 matching bases. The germline V gene encodes CDR1 SNHLY and CDR2 FYNNEI. Deletions cut 3 bases from V and 0 bases from J, with 7 bases between. This CDR3 spans 14 amino acids. CDR3 residues: CASSDRLSTDTQYF. For the CDR3, the DNA is TGTGCCAGCAGTGACAGACTAAGCACAGATACGCAGTATTTT.

V usage is TRBV3-1 and J usage is TRBJ2-7, with D perhaps TRBD1 or TRBD2 (5 bases each). The V gene lost 0 bases and the J gene lost 7 bases, with 19 bases spanning the gap. The CDR3 runs to 16 residues. The germline V gene encodes CDR1 LGHDT and CDR2 YNNKEL (reference sequence). In DNA form, the CDR3 reads TGTGCCAGCAGCCAAGATTTAGGGGCAGGAGGCGGAGAGCAGTACTTC. Translating it yields CASSQDLGAGGGEQYF.

This clonotype occurred many times. The chain carries TRBV11-1 and TRBJ1-1; D uncertain. The CDR3 covers 14 residues. Germline CDR1 and CDR2: SGHAT and FQDESV (reference sequence). V lost 6 bases to trimming and J lost 5 bases, with 16 bases between them. In DNA, the CDR3 is TGTGCCAGCAGTCCGGCCGCCTACGCAACTGAAGCTTTCTTT. It specifies CASSPAAYATEAFF.

The chain is built from TRBV5-1 and TRBJ2-6; D may be TRBD1 or TRBD2 (5 bases each). Looked up from germline, CDR1 is SGHRS and CDR2 is YFSETQ. With 0 bases removed from V and 2 bases from J, the gap between germline ends came to 6 bases. CDR3 length: 15 amino acids. CDR3 sequence (DNA): TGCGCCAGCAGCTTGGAGGGACCTGGGGCCAACGTCCTGACTTTC. Protein product: CASSLEGPGANVLTF.

This clonotype has more than one count but fewer than ten. This rearrangement joins TRBV14 to TRBJ2-2, with 9 bases that match TRBD2. The CDR3 is made up of 16 amino acids. V gave up 1 base and J gave up 7 bases; unmatched junction bases: 7. The germline V gene encodes CDR1 SGHDN and CDR2 FVKESK. The CDR3 nucleotides are TGTGCCAGCAGCCAAGGAAGCGGGAGGCCAGTCGGGGAGCTGTTTTTT. It specifies CASSQGSGRPVGELFF.

The chain links TRBV19 to TRBJ2-5; 8 bases are a match to TRBD1. The CDR3 runs 18 residues. Per the germline V gene, CDR1 is LNHDA and CDR2 is SQIVND (reference sequence). J was trimmed by 2 bases and V by 7 bases; bases with no gene match: 18. CDR3 nucleotides: TGTGCCAGTACCCCGGGACAGGCGTCGACCCCAACGCAAGAGACCCAGTACTTC. Protein sequence: CASTPGQASTPTQETQYF. Full variable domain (outside the CDR3, taken from reference TRBV19 and TRBJ2-5): DGGITQSPKYLFRKEGQNVTLSCEQNLNHDAMYWYRQDPGQGLRLIYYSQIVNDFQKGDIAEGYSVSREKKESFPLTVTSAQKNPTAFYLCASTPGQASTPTQETQYFGPGTRLLVL.

This clonotype was observed at least ten times. The V and J genes are TRBV28 and TRBJ2-3, with a tentative D call TRBD2 (6 bases). CDR1 MDHEN and CDR2 SYDVKM come from the germline V gene. There are 15 residues in the CDR3. The germline V and J ends were trimmed by 4 bases and 3 bases, with 14 bases remaining between them. The DNA of the CDR3 is TGTGCCAGCAGTTCCGGCGGGACGGGGACAGATACGCAGTATTTT. Translation gives CASSSGGTGTDTQYF. Combining the CDR3 with reference TRBV28 and TRBJ2-3 gives the whole variable domain DVKVTQSSRYLVKRTGEKVFLECVQDMDHENMFWYRQDPGLGLRLIYFSYDVKMKEKGDIPEGYSVSREKKERFSLILESASTNQTSMYLCASSSGGTGTDTQYFGPGTRLTVL.

This clonotype was observed a single time. As DNA, the CDR3 is TGCAGCGTGGGTACCGGGACAGGGGGCGTAGAGCAGTTCTTC. Translating gives CSVGTGTGGVEQFF. The J gene is TRBJ2-1, the V gene TRBV29-1; 12 bases are shared with TRBD1. This CDR3 spans 14 amino acids. Germline V gene data show CDR1 as SQVTM and CDR2 as ANQGSEA. Trimming took 6 bases from V and 10 from J; bases not matched to a gene: 10.